These T cell receptor beta chains were read from a single sample in a study of T cell changes during pregnancy in multiple sclerosis. Sequencing was performed with immunoSEQ multiplex PCR; in TCRdb, only in-frame clones are kept and a portion is missing. The sample holds about 50,000 clones, 92% seen once. Specimen: CD4+ T cells from peripheral blood mononuclear cells, collected after pregnancy. Source of these receptors: a female donor with multiple sclerosis, enrolled in a pregnancy study. Both conserved end residues are part of each CDR3. The order of the fields is J gene, clone size, V gene, D gene, CDR3 length, CDR3 DNA, CDR3 protein. The D gene is left open where the match is weak. The size entry is marked missing in some rows and otherwise reads once, few, many or a size class.

J gene: TRBJ1-2
clone size: .
V gene: TRBV11-1
D gene: TRBD1
CDR3 length: 12
CDR3 DNA: TGTGCCAGCAGCCGGGACAGCTATGGCTACACCTTC
CDR3 protein: CASSRDSYGYTF

J gene: TRBJ2-7
clone size: once
V gene: TRBV4-2
D gene: .
CDR3 length: 14
CDR3 DNA: TGTGCCAGCAGCCAAGGGGCGCTGTCGTACGAGCAGTACTTC
CDR3 protein: CASSQGALSYEQYF

J gene: TRBJ2-3
clone size: .
V gene: TRBV25-1
D gene: .
CDR3 length: 16
CDR3 DNA: TGTGCCAGCAGTCCCCCCACTGGCGGGGTGGCAGATACGCAGTATTTT
CDR3 protein: CASSPPTGGVADTQYF

J gene: TRBJ1-2
clone size: .
V gene: TRBV16
D gene: TRBD1
CDR3 length: 12
CDR3 DNA: TGTGCCAGCAGCTCAGGGGGCTATGGCTACACCTTC
CDR3 protein: CASSSGGYGYTF

J gene: TRBJ2-7
clone size: once
V gene: TRBV6-1
D gene: TRBD2
CDR3 length: 17
CDR3 DNA: TGTGCCAGCAGTGCGCTAGCGGGAGGGGGGAAGTCCTACGAGCAGTACTTC
CDR3 protein: CASSALAGGGKSYEQYF

J gene: TRBJ2-3
clone size: .
V gene: TRBV6-5
D gene: TRBD2
CDR3 length: 15
CDR3 DNA: TGTGCCAGCAGTCGGACTAGCGGGAGGACAGATACGCAGTATTTT
CDR3 protein: CASSRTSGRTDTQYF

J gene: TRBJ2-2
clone size: .
V gene: TRBV5-1
D gene: TRBD1
CDR3 length: 15
CDR3 DNA: TGCGCCAGCAGCTTTGTAGGACAGGGGGCCGGGGAGCTGTTTTTT
CDR3 protein: CASSFVGQGAGELFF

J gene: TRBJ1-6
clone size: .
V gene: TRBV11-2
D gene: TRBD1
CDR3 length: 16
CDR3 DNA: TGTGCCAGCAGCGGAAGGACAGGGATAGGTAATTCACCCCTCCACTTT
CDR3 protein: CASSGRTGIGNSPLHF

J gene: TRBJ1-3
clone size: .
V gene: TRBV30
D gene: .
CDR3 length: 15
CDR3 DNA: TGTGCCTGGAGTGCCTTTTTCGGGGCTGGAAACACCATATATTTT
CDR3 protein: CAWSAFFGAGNTIYF

J gene: TRBJ2-1
clone size: .
V gene: TRBV7-2
D gene: TRBD2
CDR3 length: 15
CDR3 DNA: TGTGCCAGCAGCTTAGCGGGGGGACTAGCGGCTGAGCAGTTCTTC
CDR3 protein: CASSLAGGLAAEQFF

J gene: TRBJ2-1
clone size: once
V gene: TRBV11-3
D gene: .
CDR3 length: 14
CDR3 DNA: TGTGCCAGCAGCCCGAGGACTGGTGGTACTGAGCAGTTCTTC
CDR3 protein: CASSPRTGGTEQFF

J gene: TRBJ2-3
clone size: once
V gene: TRBV19
D gene: TRBD2
CDR3 length: 16
CDR3 DNA: TGTGCCAGTAGTATCATTAGCGGGAGTTTCACAGATACGCAGTATTTT
CDR3 protein: CASSIISGSFTDTQYF

J gene: TRBJ1-2
clone size: .
V gene: TRBV28
D gene: .
CDR3 length: 12
CDR3 DNA: TGTGCCAGCAGCCCCCCCGGCTATGGCTACACCTTC
CDR3 protein: CASSPPGYGYTF

J gene: TRBJ2-6
clone size: .
V gene: TRBV6-1
D gene: .
CDR3 length: 14
CDR3 DNA: TGTGCCAGCAGTGAGAGGGGGGGGGCCAACGTCCTGACTTTC
CDR3 protein: CASSERGGANVLTF

J gene: TRBJ1-2
clone size: .
V gene: TRBV6-6
D gene: .
CDR3 length: 13
CDR3 DNA: TGTGCCAGCAGTTACTCGATTACGGGTGGCTACACCTTC
CDR3 protein: CASSYSITGGYTF